This T cell receptor (beta chain) is drawn from a study of blood T cell repertoires in COVID-19. At the level of the study: COVID-19 samples, acute and convalescent, were from the United States, Italy and Spain. Nucleic acid was either cDNA or gDNA, and it came from T cells, B-cell-depleted T cells, or PBMCs.

The CDR3 runs 15 residues. Trimming at V came to 2 bases and at J to 1 base, leaving 0 bases not matched to a gene. The germline V gene encodes CDR1 SGHDN and CDR2 FVKESK. In the authors' methods: Estimated nucleated cell counts came from reference gene primer amplification. Profiling relied on immunoSEQ multiplex PCR, and the TCRdb table lists in-frame clones only, not all of them. The V and J calls and the clone size are those of that table, but D and trimming were determined from the DNA. The table shows more than 200,000 clones, with roughly 90% occurring only once. Input material: peripheral blood. The source is a human donor in a cohort sampled during active COVID-19. The chain combines TRBV14 with TRBJ2-2; 8 nucleotides align to TRBD2. CDR3 bases: TGTGCCAGCAGCCAACTAGCGGGGAACACCGGGGAGCTGTTTTTT. Translated, it gives CASSQLAGNTGELFF. Combining the CDR3 with reference TRBV14 and TRBJ2-2 gives the whole variable domain EAGVTQFPSHSVIEKGQTVTLRCDPISGHDNLYWYRRVMGKEIKFLLHFVKESKQDESGMPNNRFLAERTGGTYSTLKVQPAELEDSGVYFCASSQLAGNTGELFFGEGSRLTVL.